The clone carrying this T cell receptor beta chain was seen at least ten times. Its antigen is as yet unknown. This sample was included in a study of read filtering for tumor transcriptome and immune sequencing. Study in general: R-ISS stage counts were 8 for I, about 15 for II, 7 for III. After DNase treatment, RNA was made into whole-transcriptome libraries. Per sample, TCR-region reads ranged about 4 to 11 million by IR-seq, roughly 80 to 1273 by RNA-seq.

This library used 300 to 500 ng RNA and molecular barcoded adaptors spanning alpha/delta and beta/gamma chains. TCRdb analysed the reads with MiXCR anew, one entry per CDR3 protein. Of tens of thousands of distinct CDR3 sequences listed, 20% are singletons. V trimming: 7 bases; J trimming: 0 bases; junction bases outside the gene matches: 1. The CDR3 covers 14 residues. CDR1 is LNHDA, CDR2 SQIVND, per germline (reference sequence). Overall study results and limits: Sorted CD138-negative bone marrow cells were not purified T cells.

The clonotype comes from a donor at least 40 years old with multiple myeloma. This chain connects TRBV19 to TRBJ1-4; TRBD1 matches 8 bases. The sample taken for sequencing was a population of CD138-negative cells sorted from bone marrow. The CDR3 coding sequence is TGTGCCAGTACGACAGGGGCAACTAATGAAAAACTGTTTTTT. As protein: CASTTGATNEKLFF.